A selection of T cell receptor beta chains follows, all from one sample in a study of vaccination effects on CD4 cells after COVID-19. Their antigens remain unidentified. Clones were read by immunoSEQ multiplex PCR, and TCRdb kept only the in-frame ones, dropping some. The table lists about 15,000 clones, approximately 70% of them singletons. The sequencing used CD4+ T cells from PBMCs cultured with SARS-CoV-2 spike peptides, collected after COVID-19 vaccination. These receptors came from a human donor who received a COVID-19 vaccine. CDR3s include the opening cysteine and the closing phenylalanine or tryptophan. The D gene is left open where the match is weak. The size entry is marked missing in some rows and otherwise reads once, few, many or a size class.

j_call v_call d_call clone_size cdr3_nt cdr3_aa
TRBJ1-2 TRBV28 - few TGTGCCAGCATGGAGAACGACGGGGGCTACACCTTC CASMENDGGYTF
TRBJ1-2 TRBV4-2 - - TGTGCCAGCAGCCAAGCAGGGTCCCTTTATGGCTACACCTTC CASSQAGSLYGYTF
TRBJ1-1 TRBV7-6 - - TGTGCCAGCAGCTCCCGGGCAGGGTCGAACACTGAAGCTTTCTTT CASSSRAGSNTEAFF
TRBJ2-3 TRBV19 TRBD2 - TGTGCCAGTAGTAAAGTTGCAGCGGGAAGCACAGATACGCAGTATTTT CASSKVAAGSTDTQYF
TRBJ2-3 TRBV19 TRBD2 - TGTGCCAGTAGTATCGCTAGCGGGGGCCGCCGGGATACGCAGTATTTT CASSIASGGRRDTQYF
TRBJ1-1 TRBV6-5 - medium-sized TGTGCCACCCATGGGGGGACGTCTAAAGCTTTCTTT CATHGGTSKAFF
TRBJ2-5 TRBV2 - - TGTGCCAGCAGTGAATTCAGTGTCCAAGAGACCCAGTACTTC CASSEFSVQETQYF
TRBJ1-1 TRBV5-1 - many TGCGCCAGCAGCTTGGCGTCGGGGGATAACACTGAAGCTTTCTTT CASSLASGDNTEAFF
TRBJ1-6 TRBV7-2 TRBD1 - TGTGCCAGCAGGGCAGGGACAGGGGGCGGTAATTCACCCCTCCACTTT CASRAGTGGGNSPLHF
TRBJ1-2 TRBV6-1 - few TGTGCCAGCAGTGAAGCCCCAGGGATCCCTTCAGGCTACACCTTC CASSEAPGIPSGYTF
TRBJ1-1 TRBV15 TRBD1 - TGTGCCACCAGCGGACAGGAGGGTGAAGCTTTCTTT CATSGQEGEAFF
TRBJ1-5 TRBV2 - few TGTGCCAGCATCCCCAGTAAAGATCAGCCCCAGCATTTT CASIPSKDQPQHF
TRBJ2-2 TRBV6-1 - - TGTGCCAGCAGTGAAGTATTTAGTGATTCAGGGTCCGGGGAGCTGTTTTTT CASSEVFSDSGSGELFF
TRBJ1-1 TRBV10-3 - - TGTGCCATCAGTGCCCAGGGCGTCGACAACACTGAAGCTTTCTTT CAISAQGVDNTEAFF
TRBJ2-5 TRBV28 TRBD1 once TGTGCCAGCAGGAGGGGGCAGGACGAGACCCAGTACTTC CASRRGQDETQYF
TRBJ1-4 TRBV19 - once TGTGCCAGTAGCTCGATGTCGCTGGGTAATGAAAAACTGTTTTTT CASSSMSLGNEKLFF
TRBJ2-5 TRBV2 TRBD2 - TGTGCCAGCAGTGAGGGACTAGCGGGAGAGACCCAGTACTTC CASSEGLAGETQYF
TRBJ1-6 TRBV5-6 - - TGTGCCAGCAGCTTGTTGGGGGGACGTAATTCACCCCTCCACTTT CASSLLGGRNSPLHF
TRBJ1-6 TRBV3-1/TRBV3-2 - - TGTGCCAGCAGCCTCCAGTCTTCACCCCTCCACTTT CASSLQSSPLHF
TRBJ2-3 TRBV7-2 - - TGTGCCAGCAGCTTAGGACTCTATACAGATACGCAGTATTTT CASSLGLYTDTQYF
TRBJ1-4 TRBV3-1/TRBV3-2 - - TGTGCCAGCAGGGGGCCGATTAATGAAAAACTGTTTTTT CASRGPINEKLFF
TRBJ2-1 TRBV6-5 TRBD1 - TGTGCCAGCAGTTTACAGGGGGGATCCTACAATGAGCAGTTCTTC CASSLQGGSYNEQFF
TRBJ2-5 TRBV30 - - TGTGCCTGGAGTGTACTCGAGACCCAGTACTTC CAWSVLETQYF
TRBJ1-2 TRBV10-3 - - TGTGCCATCAGCGGGGACGTAAAGGGCTATGGCTACACCTTC CAISGDVKGYGYTF
TRBJ2-1 TRBV2 TRBD1 - TGTGCCAGCAGCCTACGACAGGGGGGGAATGAGCAGTTCTTC CASSLRQGGNEQFF
TRBJ2-5 TRBV11-3 TRBD2 - TGTGCCAGCAGCTTAACCCTGGGACTAGCGGGGGTTATCGGAGAGACCCAGTACTTC CASSLTLGLAGVIGETQYF